These 21 T cell receptor beta chains share one sample of origin, sequenced in a study of blood T cells in healthy people across ages. Next came a second PCR, run for about 7 to 12 cycles, which used a sample-barcoded 5' primer along with a J-beta primer mix. TCRdb used MiXCR to reprocess the 5' RACE reads, holding one entry per CDR3 protein. Among over 600,000 distinct CDR3 sequences listed, about 42% were seen once. The sample was blood. The receptor source for this set is a man at least 80 years old in good health.

The rearrangement joins TRBV5-1 to TRBJ2-5; 8 positions match TRBD2. Looked up from germline, CDR1 is SGHRS and CDR2 is YFSETQ. V trimming: 10 bases; J trimming: 1 base; junction bases outside the gene matches: 9. There are 14 residues in the CDR3. The CDR3 DNA sequence: TGCGCCGGCACCCCTGGGACTAGCCAAGAGACCCAGTACTTC. Translation gives CAGTPGTSQETQYF.

As to this clonotype: A single base separates this from a much larger clone, so it may be a read error. This chain uses TRBV2 with TRBJ2-5, with D possibly matching TRBD2 (6 bases). The V gene lost 5 bases and the J gene lost 3 bases, with 16 bases spanning the gap. This CDR3 contains 15 residues. The germline CDR1 and CDR2 sequences are SNHLY and FYNNEI. The CDR3 sequence: CASSTPRTTEETQYF. The DNA of the CDR3 is TGTGCCAGCAGTACGCCGAGGACTACCGAAGAGACCCAGTACTTC.

The chain combines TRBV20-1 with TRBJ1-1; tentative D call: TRBD1 (5 bases). Looked up from germline, CDR1 is DFQATT and CDR2 is SNEGSKA (reference sequence). V was trimmed by 2 bases and J by 2 bases, leaving 12 bases between them. This CDR3 has 14 amino acids. CDR3 sequence (DNA): TGCAGTGCTAGACGGGGAAGGACAAACACTGAAGCTTTCTTT. As protein: CSARRGRTNTEAFF.

The genes are TRBV5-1 and TRBJ2-1; D may be TRBD1 (7 bases). This CDR3 has 15 residues. Trimming cost V 4 bases and J 8 bases, with 19 bases left between them. Germline lookup yields CDR1 SGHRS and CDR2 YFSETQ. The CDR3 sequence: CASSPQGGGLDEQFF. The CDR3, as DNA: TGCGCCAGCAGCCCCCAGGGGGGCGGGTTAGATGAGCAGTTCTTC. The full variable domain, rest sourced from reference TRBV5-1 and TRBJ2-1, is KAGVTQTPRYLIKTRGQQVTLSCSPISGHRSVSWYQQTPGQGLQFLFEYFSETQRNKGNFPGRFSGRQFSNSRSEMNVSTLELGDSALYLCASSPQGGGLDEQFFGPGTRLTVL.

This chain links TRBV7-9 with TRBJ1-1; D unclear. The CDR3 has 15 amino acids. Trimming removed 5 bases at V and 2 bases at J, with 15 bases between. In germline, CDR1 is SEHNR, CDR2 FQNEAQ (reference sequence). As DNA, the CDR3 is TGTGCCAGCAGCCCTACGGGCCAGATTAACACTGAAGCTTTCTTT. Translated, it gives CASSPTGQINTEAFF.

This clonotype was found many times. This chain uses TRBV5-1 with TRBJ1-2; 7 nucleotides agree with TRBD1. Trimming removed 0 bases from V and 4 bases from J; junction bases left unmatched: 3. The length of the CDR3 is 14 residues. Per germline, CDR1 SGHRS and CDR2 YFSETQ. CDR3 protein: CASSLAGTAYGYTF. The DNA for the CDR3 is TGCGCCAGCAGCTTGGCCGGGACAGCCTATGGCTACACCTTC. Full variable domain (outside the CDR3, taken from reference TRBV5-1 and TRBJ1-2): KAGVTQTPRYLIKTRGQQVTLSCSPISGHRSVSWYQQTPGQGLQFLFEYFSETQRNKGNFPGRFSGRQFSNSRSEMNVSTLELGDSALYLCASSLAGTAYGYTFGSGTRLTVV.

In this sample, this clonotype turned up many times. The chain is built from TRBV20-1 and TRBJ2-3; D gene ambiguous. V lost 0 bases, J lost 3 bases, and 10 bases lay in between. The CDR3 consists of 14 residues. CDR1 and CDR2 (germline): DFQATT, SNEGSKA (reference sequence). Here the CDR3 reads CSARDTRTTDTQYF. The CDR3 DNA reads as TGCAGTGCTAGAGATACGAGAACGACAGATACGCAGTATTTT.

The rearrangement joins TRBV5-1 to TRBJ2-7; D is unclear. Per the germline V gene, CDR1 is SGHRS and CDR2 is YFSETQ. Trimming took 2 bases from V and 3 from J, leaving 15 bases between them. This CDR3 comprises 15 residues. CDR3 residues: CASSLTIGSSYEQYF. In DNA form, the CDR3 reads TGCGCCAGCAGCTTAACGATCGGATCGAGCTACGAGCAGTACTTC.

The rearrangement uses TRBV4-2 and TRBJ2-4; D gene unclear. The J call may be mistaken, given a closer DNA end match to TRBJ2-7. CDR1 is LGHNA and CDR2 is YNFKEQ in the germline V gene. This CDR3 comprises 17 residues. CDR3 loop: CASSRQTGAANSYEQYF. In nucleotides, the CDR3 is TGTGCCAGCAGCCGTCAAACTGGCGCCGCGAACTCCTACGAGCAGTACTTC.

Note on this clonotype: A much larger clone is a single base away; this may be a read error. The chain couples TRBV20-1 to TRBJ2-1; a possible D gene is TRBD2 (6 bases). V was cut by 5 bases and J by 7 bases, with 21 bases left in between. From germline, CDR1 is DFQATT and CDR2 SNEGSKA (reference sequence). The CDR3 runs to 15 residues. In DNA, the CDR3 is TGCAGTGCTCCACAACTAGTGGGAGGTAAAAATGAGCAGTTCTTC. Translation: CSAPQLVGGKNEQFF.

This clonotype has more than one count but fewer than ten. CDR3 amino acids: CASSVAGVVQETQYF. The CDR3 DNA follows: TGCGCCAGCAGCGTAGCGGGAGTCGTTCAAGAGACCCAGTACTTC. This chain connects TRBV5-1 to TRBJ2-5; TRBD2 aligns across 9 bases. Germline loops: CDR1 SGHRS, CDR2 YFSETQ. The junction had 6 bases not matched to a gene; V was cut back by 4 bases and J by 2 bases. The CDR3 loop spans 15 amino acids.

The rearrangement joins TRBV7-2 to TRBJ2-1; 11 positions match TRBD2. The CDR3 is 16 amino acids. V lost 1 base and J lost 7; bases outside the gene matches: 6. Per germline, CDR1 SGHTA and CDR2 FQGNSA. Here the CDR3 reads CASSLELAGVGNEQFF. The CDR3 nucleotides are TGTGCCAGCAGCTTAGAACTAGCGGGAGTAGGTAATGAGCAGTTCTTC.

The rearrangement uses TRBV20-1 and TRBJ2-5; 7 bases align to TRBD1. The CDR3 contains 12 residues. Germline V gene lookup returns CDR1 DFQATT and CDR2 SNEGSKA (reference sequence). The trim removed 6 bases at V and 5 bases at J, leaving 6 bases unmatched. CDR3 DNA sequence: TGCAGTGCGGACAGGACGGGGGAGACCCAGTACTTC. It is translated as CSADRTGETQYF.

Concerning this clonotype: The junction departs from germline at one end; a sequencing error may be responsible. This chain joins TRBV10-3 and TRBJ2-7; D is ambiguous. The CDR3 runs 13 residues. From germline, CDR1 is ENHRY and CDR2 SYGVKD. The CDR3 region is CAIKPAQSYGQYF. The CDR3 DNA is TGTGCCATCAAACCTGCCCAATCCTACGGGCAGTACTTC.

This clonotype was detected only a few times. J is TRBJ2-7 and V is TRBV28; TRBD2 is a possible D gene (7 bases). V lost 3 bases and J 0 bases, leaving 15 bases between the germline ends. Germline V lookup: CDR1 MDHEN, CDR2 SYDVKM. The CDR3 is made up of 16 amino acids. The CDR3 DNA follows: TGTGCCAGCAGTTTCCCAAGGGGGGGATACTCCTACGAGCAGTACTTC. This codes for CASSFPRGGYSYEQYF. Supplemented by reference TRBV28 and TRBJ2-7, the full variable domain reads DVKVTQSSRYLVKRTGEKVFLECVQDMDHENMFWYRQDPGLGLRLIYFSYDVKMKEKGDIPEGYSVSREKKERFSLILESASTNQTSMYLCASSFPRGGYSYEQYFGPGTRLTVT.

A remark on this clonotype: With a much larger clone just one base away, this may be a read error. The V call is TRBV24-1, the J call TRBJ2-1; tentatively, D is TRBD2 (5 bases). Germline CDR1 and CDR2: KGHDR and SFDVKD. Between the trimmed V and J ends, which lost 5 bases and 6 bases, there was a span of 10 bases. The CDR3 spans 13 residues. CDR3: CATSGAEGNEQFF. CDR3 DNA: TGTGCCACCAGTGGTGCAGAGGGCAATGAGCAGTTCTTC.

This clonotype was observed at least ten times. The chain joins TRBV7-2 to TRBJ2-1; D gene unclear. The CDR3 sequence is 14 residues long. Germline CDR1 and CDR2: SGHTA and FQGNSA. V was cut by 5 bases and J by 8 bases, with 16 bases left in between. CDR3 sequence: CASSPPVHIDEQFF. DNA of the CDR3: TGTGCCAGCAGCCCACCCGTACATATCGATGAGCAGTTCTTC.

The V call is TRBV18, the J call TRBJ2-1; 11 bases agree with TRBD1. The CDR3 length is 16 residues. With 3 bases clipped from V and 4 bases from J, the junction kept 5 bases outside the gene matches. Germline CDR1 KGHSH, CDR2 LQKENI. CDR3 in amino acids: CASSPGTGGMYNEQFF. For the CDR3, the DNA is TGTGCCAGCTCACCCGGGACAGGGGGAATGTACAATGAGCAGTTCTTC.

The rearrangement links TRBV20-1 to TRBJ2-4; 9 bases line up with TRBD2. Germline CDR1 DFQATT, CDR2 SNEGSKA (reference sequence). Trimming at V came to 5 bases and at J to 4 bases, leaving 9 bases not matched to a gene. CDR3 size: 15 residues. The CDR3 reads CSAPTAGGAKNIQYF. The CDR3 DNA reads as TGCAGTGCTCCTACGGCGGGGGGGGCGAAAAACATTCAGTACTTC.

CDR3 sequence: CASSPFDGSEQFF. CDR3 sequence (DNA): TGTGCCAGCAGCCCCTTTGACGGCAGTGAGCAGTTCTTC. The J gene is TRBJ2-1, the V gene TRBV13; D is unresolved. Germline V gives CDR1 PRHDT, CDR2 FYEKMQ (reference sequence). V dropped 5 bases and J dropped 9 bases, with 14 bases sitting between them. The CDR3 covers 13 residues.

The rearrangement links TRBV4-2 to TRBJ2-7; tentatively, D is TRBD1 (6 bases). Per the germline V gene, CDR1 is LGHNA and CDR2 is YNFKEQ. CDR3 length: 19 residues. V lost 0 bases and J 3 bases, leaving 24 bases between the germline ends. CDR3 protein: CASSQEQGMGQILVYEQYF. The DNA for the CDR3 is TGTGCCAGCAGCCAAGAGCAGGGGATGGGGCAGATCCTGGTCTACGAGCAGTACTTC.